This T cell receptor beta chain was captured by sequencing in a study of CD8 T cells in Susac syndrome. Study results and limitations: Clonal expansion involving Susac CD8+ cells peaked in TEMRA cells and active patients.

Germline lookup yields CDR1 SQVTM and CDR2 ANQGSEA. The V end lost 3 bases, the J end lost 1 base, and 15 bases lay between the germline ends. This CDR3 is 15 amino acids long. Random hexamers primed reverse transcription of about 0.45 to 1 ug RNA. The amplification used immunoSEQ multiplex PCR on TCR beta CDR3; it spanned 54 Vbeta and 13 Jbeta. MiXCR, run by TCRdb on the immunoSEQ multiplex PCR reads, gives a single entry per CDR3 protein. The table shows approximately 54,000 distinct CDR3 sequences, with approximately 95% occurring only once. On this clonotype itself: Its cognate antigen is unknown.

The chain employs TRBV29-1 and TRBJ2-5; tentative D call: TRBD2 (7 bases). The TCR sequence derives from a human donor with Susac syndrome. Sequenced input: CD8+ T cells from PBMCs. CDR3 nucleotide sequence: TGCAGCGTTGATCAATGGGGGGGCCTCCAAGAGACCCAGTACTTC. It codes for CSVDQWGGLQETQYF.